The text below deals with one TCR beta chain. The antigen remains unidentified. The data were taken from a study of memory CD4+ T cells and cytomegalovirus serostatus. Study as a whole: Donors were healthy Belgian adults, several CMV seropositive and 24 seronegative. Whole-study results and caveats: CMV serostatus prediction reached median AUC 0.95, or 0.91 with US-trained model.

Method: immunoSEQ multiplex PCR; TCRdb's copy keeps in-frame clones and lacks some. The sample contains 70,000 to 90,000 clones, around 80% of which appear only once. V was trimmed by 7 bases and J by 8 bases, leaving 23 bases between them. The germline V gene encodes CDR1 MNHNY and CDR2 SVGAGI (reference sequence). This CDR3 comprises 15 residues. Single viable CD3+CD4+CD8-CD45RO+ cells were sorted as the memory CD4+ T cells. The source is an adult in good health and CMV-seropositive. Sequenced: memory CD4+ T cells from blood. The V gene is TRBV6-6, the J gene TRBJ1-2; D perhaps matches TRBD1 (5 bases). The CDR3 region has the DNA TGTGCCAGCAAGGACCAGGGAACGGCCGGATTGGGCTACACCTTC. Translation gives CASKDQGTAGLGYTF.